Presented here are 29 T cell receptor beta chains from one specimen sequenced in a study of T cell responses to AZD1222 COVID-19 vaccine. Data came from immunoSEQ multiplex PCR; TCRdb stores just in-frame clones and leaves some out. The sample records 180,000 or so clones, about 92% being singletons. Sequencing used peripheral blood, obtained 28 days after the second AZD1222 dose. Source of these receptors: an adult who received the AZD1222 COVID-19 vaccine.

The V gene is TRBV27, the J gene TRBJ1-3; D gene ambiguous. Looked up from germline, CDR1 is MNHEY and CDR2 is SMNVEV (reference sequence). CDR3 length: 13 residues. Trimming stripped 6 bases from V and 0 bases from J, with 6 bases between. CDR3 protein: CASRHFSGNTIYF. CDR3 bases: TGTGCCAGCAGACATTTCTCTGGAAACACCATATATTTT.

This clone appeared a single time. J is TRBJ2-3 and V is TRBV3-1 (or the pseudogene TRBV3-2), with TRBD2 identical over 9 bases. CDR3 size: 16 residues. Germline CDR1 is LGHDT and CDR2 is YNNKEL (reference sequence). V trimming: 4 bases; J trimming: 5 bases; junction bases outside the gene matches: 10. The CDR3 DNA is TGTGCCAGCAGCCCTCTGGCGGGGGGGCCGGTAGATACGCAGTATTTT. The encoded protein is CASSPLAGGPVDTQYF.

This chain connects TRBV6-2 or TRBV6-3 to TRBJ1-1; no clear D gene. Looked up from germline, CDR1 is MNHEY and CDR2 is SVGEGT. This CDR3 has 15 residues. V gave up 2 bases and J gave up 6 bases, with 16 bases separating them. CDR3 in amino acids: CASSYGGRGRAEAFF. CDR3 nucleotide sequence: TGTGCCAGCAGTTACGGCGGCCGGGGTAGGGCTGAAGCTTTCTTT.

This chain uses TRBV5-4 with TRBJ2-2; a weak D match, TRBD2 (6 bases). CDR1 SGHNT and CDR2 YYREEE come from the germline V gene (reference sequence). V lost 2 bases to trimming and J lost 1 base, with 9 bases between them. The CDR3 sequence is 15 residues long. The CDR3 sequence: CASSFGLLNTGELFF. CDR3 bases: TGTGCCAGCAGCTTCGGACTATTGAACACCGGGGAGCTGTTTTTT.

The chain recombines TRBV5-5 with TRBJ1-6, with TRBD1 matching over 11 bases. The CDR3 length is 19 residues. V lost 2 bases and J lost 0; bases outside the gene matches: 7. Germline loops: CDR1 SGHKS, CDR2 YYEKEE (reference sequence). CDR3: CASSFRDRGYFSYNSPLHF. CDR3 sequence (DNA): TGTGCCAGCAGCTTCCGGGACAGGGGGTATTTCTCCTATAATTCACCCCTCCACTTT.

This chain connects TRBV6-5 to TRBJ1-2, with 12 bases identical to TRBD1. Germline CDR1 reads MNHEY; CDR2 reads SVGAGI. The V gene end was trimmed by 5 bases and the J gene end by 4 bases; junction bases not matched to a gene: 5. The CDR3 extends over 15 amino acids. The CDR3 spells CASSMGTGGVYGYTF. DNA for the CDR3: TGTGCCAGCAGTATGGGGACAGGGGGCGTCTATGGCTACACCTTC.

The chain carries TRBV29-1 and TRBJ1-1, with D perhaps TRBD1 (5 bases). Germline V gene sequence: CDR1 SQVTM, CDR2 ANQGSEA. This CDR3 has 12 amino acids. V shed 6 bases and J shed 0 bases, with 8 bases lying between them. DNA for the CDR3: TGCAGCGTAGGACACCTGAACACTGAAGCTTTCTTT. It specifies CSVGHLNTEAFF.

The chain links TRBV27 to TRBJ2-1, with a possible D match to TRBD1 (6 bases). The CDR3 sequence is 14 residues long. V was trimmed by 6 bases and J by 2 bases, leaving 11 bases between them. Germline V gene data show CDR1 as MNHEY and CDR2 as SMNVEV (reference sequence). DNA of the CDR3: TGTGCCAGCAGGAAACAGGGAGCCTACAATGAGCAGTTCTTC. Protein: CASRKQGAYNEQFF.

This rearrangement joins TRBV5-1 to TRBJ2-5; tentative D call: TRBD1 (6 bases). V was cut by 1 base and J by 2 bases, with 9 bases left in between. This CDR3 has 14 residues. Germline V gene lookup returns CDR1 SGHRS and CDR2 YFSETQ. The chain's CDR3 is CASSLRGQQETQYF. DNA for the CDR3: TGCGCCAGCAGCTTGAGGGGACAACAAGAGACCCAGTACTTC.

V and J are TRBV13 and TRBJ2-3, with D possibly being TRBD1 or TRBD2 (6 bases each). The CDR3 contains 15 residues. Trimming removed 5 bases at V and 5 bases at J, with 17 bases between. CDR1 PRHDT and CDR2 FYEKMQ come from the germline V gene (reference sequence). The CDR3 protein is CASSRSGGGKDTQYF. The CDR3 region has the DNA TGTGCCAGCAGCCGGAGTGGGGGCGGGAAAGATACGCAGTATTTT.

CDR3 in DNA: TGTGCCAGCAGTGGTGGAGTAGCAACTAATGAAAAACTGTTTTTT. This gives the protein CASSGGVATNEKLFF. V gene TRBV2 combines with J gene TRBJ1-4; unclear D gene. Germline V lookup: CDR1 SNHLY, CDR2 FYNNEI. Trimming took off 4 bases at V and 0 bases at J, with 9 bases between the two ends. The CDR3 is 15 residues long.

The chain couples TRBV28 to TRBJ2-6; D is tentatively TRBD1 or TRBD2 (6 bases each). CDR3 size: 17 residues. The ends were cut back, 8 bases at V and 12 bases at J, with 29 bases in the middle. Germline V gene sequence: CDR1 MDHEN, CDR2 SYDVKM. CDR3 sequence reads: CASSPRGRQVPSSVLTF. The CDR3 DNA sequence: TGTGCCAGCTCCCCCCGGGGGCGACAGGTCCCCTCTTCCGTCCTGACTTTC.

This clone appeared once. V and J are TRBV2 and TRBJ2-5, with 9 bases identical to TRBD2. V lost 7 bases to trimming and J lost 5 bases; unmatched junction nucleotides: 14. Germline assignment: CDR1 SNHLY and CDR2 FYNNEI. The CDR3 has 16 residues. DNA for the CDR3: TGTGCCAGCAATAAAGCGGGGGGTTCCCTCGGGGAGACCCAGTACTTC. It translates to CASNKAGGSLGETQYF.

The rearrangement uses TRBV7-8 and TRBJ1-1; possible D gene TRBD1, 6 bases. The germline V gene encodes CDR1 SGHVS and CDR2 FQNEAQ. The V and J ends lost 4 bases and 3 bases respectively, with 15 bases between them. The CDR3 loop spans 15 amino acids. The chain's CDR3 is CASSSFKGGDTEAFF. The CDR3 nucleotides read TGTGCCAGCAGCTCCTTTAAGGGGGGAGACACTGAAGCTTTCTTT.

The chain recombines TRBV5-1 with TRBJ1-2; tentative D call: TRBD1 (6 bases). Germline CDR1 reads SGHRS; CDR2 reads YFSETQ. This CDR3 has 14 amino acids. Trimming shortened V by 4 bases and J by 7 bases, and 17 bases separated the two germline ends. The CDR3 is CASSPGTLTVGYTF. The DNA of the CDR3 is TGCGCCAGCAGCCCCGGGACACTCACGGTTGGCTACACCTTC.

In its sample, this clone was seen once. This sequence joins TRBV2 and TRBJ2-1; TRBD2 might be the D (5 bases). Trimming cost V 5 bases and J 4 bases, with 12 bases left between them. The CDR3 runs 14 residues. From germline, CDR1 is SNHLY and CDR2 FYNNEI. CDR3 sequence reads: CASSKDSPYNEQFF. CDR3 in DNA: TGTGCCAGCAGTAAGGACTCCCCTTACAATGAGCAGTTCTTC.

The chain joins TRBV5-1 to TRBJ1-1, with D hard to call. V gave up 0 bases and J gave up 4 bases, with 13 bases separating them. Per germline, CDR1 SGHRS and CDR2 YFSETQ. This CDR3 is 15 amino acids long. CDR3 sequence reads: CASSLESTAGTEAFF. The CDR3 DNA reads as TGCGCCAGCAGCTTGGAGAGTACTGCGGGCACTGAAGCTTTCTTT. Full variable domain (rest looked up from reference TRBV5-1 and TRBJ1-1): KAGVTQTPRYLIKTRGQQVTLSCSPISGHRSVSWYQQTPGQGLQFLFEYFSETQRNKGNFPGRFSGRQFSNSRSEMNVSTLELGDSALYLCASSLESTAGTEAFFGQGTRLTVV.

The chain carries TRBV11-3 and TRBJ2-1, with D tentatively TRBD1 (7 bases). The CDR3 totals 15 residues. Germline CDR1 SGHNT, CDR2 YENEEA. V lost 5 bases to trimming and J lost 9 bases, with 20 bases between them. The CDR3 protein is CASSMGRQGGGEQFF. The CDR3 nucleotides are TGTGCCAGCAGCATGGGGCGGCAGGGGGGAGGTGAGCAGTTCTTC.

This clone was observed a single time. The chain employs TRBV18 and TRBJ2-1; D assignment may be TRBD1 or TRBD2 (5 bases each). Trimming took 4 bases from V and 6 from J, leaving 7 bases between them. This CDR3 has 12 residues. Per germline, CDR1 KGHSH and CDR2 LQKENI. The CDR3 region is CASSRDANEQFF. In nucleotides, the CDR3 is TGTGCCAGCTCACGGGACGCCAATGAGCAGTTCTTC.

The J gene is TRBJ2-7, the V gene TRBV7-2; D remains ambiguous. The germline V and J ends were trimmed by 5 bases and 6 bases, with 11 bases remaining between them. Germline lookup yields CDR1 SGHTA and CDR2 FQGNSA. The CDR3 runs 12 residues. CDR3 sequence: CASSPSSGEQYF. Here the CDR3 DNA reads TGTGCCAGCAGCCCCTCTTCAGGCGAGCAGTACTTC. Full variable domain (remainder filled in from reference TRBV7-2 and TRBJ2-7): GAGVSQSPSNKVTEKGKDVELRCDPISGHTALYWYRQSLGQGLEFLIYFQGNSAPDKSGLPSDRFSAERTGGSVSTLTIQRTQQEDSAVYLCASSPSSGEQYFGPGTRLTVT.

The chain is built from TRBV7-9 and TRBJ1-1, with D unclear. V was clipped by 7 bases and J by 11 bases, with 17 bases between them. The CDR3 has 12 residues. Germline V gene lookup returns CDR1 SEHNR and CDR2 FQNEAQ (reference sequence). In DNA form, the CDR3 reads TGTGCCAGCACCCCCGAGGGCCGGGTGGCTTTCTTT. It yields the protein CASTPEGRVAFF.

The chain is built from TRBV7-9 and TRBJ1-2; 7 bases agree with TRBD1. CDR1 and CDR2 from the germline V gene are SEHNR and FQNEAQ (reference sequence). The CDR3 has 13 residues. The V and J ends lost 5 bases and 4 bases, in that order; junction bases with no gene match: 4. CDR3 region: CASSPDRRYGYTF. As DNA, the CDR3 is TGTGCCAGCAGCCCGGACAGGCGCTATGGCTACACCTTC. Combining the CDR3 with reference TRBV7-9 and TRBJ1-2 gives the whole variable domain DTGVSQNPRHKITKRGQNVTFRCDPISEHNRLYWYRQTLGQGPEFLTYFQNEAQLEKSRLLSDRFSAERPKGSFSTLEIQRTEQGDSAMYLCASSPDRRYGYTFGSGTRLTVV.

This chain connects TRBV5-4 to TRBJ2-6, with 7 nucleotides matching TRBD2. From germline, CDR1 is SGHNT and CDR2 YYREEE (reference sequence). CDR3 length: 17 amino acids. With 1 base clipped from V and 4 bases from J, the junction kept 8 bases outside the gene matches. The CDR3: CASSLFGRSTGANVLTF. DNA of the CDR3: TGTGCCAGCAGCTTGTTCGGGAGGTCAACCGGGGCCAACGTCCTGACTTTC.

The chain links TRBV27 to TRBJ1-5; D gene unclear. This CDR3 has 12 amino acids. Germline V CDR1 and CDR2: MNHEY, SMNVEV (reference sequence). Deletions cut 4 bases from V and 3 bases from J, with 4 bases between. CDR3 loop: CASSSPNQPQHF. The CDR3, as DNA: TGTGCCAGCAGTTCTCCCAATCAGCCCCAGCATTTT.

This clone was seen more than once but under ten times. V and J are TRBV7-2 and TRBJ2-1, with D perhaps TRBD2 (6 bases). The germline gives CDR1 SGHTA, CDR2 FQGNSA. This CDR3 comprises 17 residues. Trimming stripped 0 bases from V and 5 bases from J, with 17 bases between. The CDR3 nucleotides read TGTGCCAGCAGCTTAGCCCCCTTGGGTAGCGGAAACAATGAGCAGTTCTTC. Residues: CASSLAPLGSGNNEQFF.

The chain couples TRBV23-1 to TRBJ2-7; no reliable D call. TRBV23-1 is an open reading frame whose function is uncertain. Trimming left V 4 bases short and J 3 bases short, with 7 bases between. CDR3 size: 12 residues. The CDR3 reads CASSRRDYEQYF. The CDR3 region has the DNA TGCGCCAGCAGTCGAAGGGACTACGAGCAGTACTTC.

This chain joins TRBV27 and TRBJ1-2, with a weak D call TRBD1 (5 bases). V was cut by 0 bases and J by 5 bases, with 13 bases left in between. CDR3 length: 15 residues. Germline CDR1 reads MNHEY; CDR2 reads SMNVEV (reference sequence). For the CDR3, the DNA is TGTGCCAGCAGTTTATCCTGGCAGGGCCGGTATGGCTACACCTTC. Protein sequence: CASSLSWQGRYGYTF.

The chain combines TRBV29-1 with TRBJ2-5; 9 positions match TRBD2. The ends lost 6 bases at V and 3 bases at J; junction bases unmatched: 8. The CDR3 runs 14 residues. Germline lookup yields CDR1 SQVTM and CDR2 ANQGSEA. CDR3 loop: CSVENIAGEETQYF. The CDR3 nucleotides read TGCAGCGTCGAAAATATAGCGGGAGAAGAGACCCAGTACTTC.

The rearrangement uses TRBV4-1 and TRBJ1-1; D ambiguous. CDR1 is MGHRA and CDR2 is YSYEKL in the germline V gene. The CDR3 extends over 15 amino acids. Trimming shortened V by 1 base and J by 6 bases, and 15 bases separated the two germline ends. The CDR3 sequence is CASSQGQGRRAEAFF. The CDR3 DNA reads TGCGCCAGCAGCCAAGGGCAAGGGAGGAGGGCTGAAGCTTTCTTT.